These 17 T cell receptor beta chains share one sample of origin, sequenced in a study of post-analysis software for immune sequencing data. These receptors lack a known antigen. Whole-study findings and limits: There were roughly 5 TRBV segments more frequent in patients than controls, and TRBV5-6, TRBV5-1 and TRBV20-1 were among them.

Tagging with unique molecular identifiers was a feature of the TCR beta cDNA libraries. MiXCR, applied by TCRdb to the PCR reads, yields one record per CDR3 protein. The sample records hundreds of thousands of distinct CDR3 sequences, under 70% being singletons. The sequencing sample was made of blood. These TCRs come from a girl aged 10 to 17 with multiple sclerosis.

The V and J genes are TRBV5-1 and TRBJ2-7, with TRBD1 identical over 8 bases. This CDR3 is 16 amino acids long. CDR1 and CDR2 from the germline V gene are SGHRS and YFSETQ. V lost 8 bases, J lost 5 bases, and 18 bases stayed unmatched. CDR3 nucleotides: TGCGCCAGTCAACCTTTGATCGGACAGGGCGCCAACGAGCAGTACTTC. It codes for CASQPLIGQGANEQYF. Full variable domain (missing parts from reference TRBV5-1 and TRBJ2-7): KAGVTQTPRYLIKTRGQQVTLSCSPISGHRSVSWYQQTPGQGLQFLFEYFSETQRNKGNFPGRFSGRQFSNSRSEMNVSTLELGDSALYLCASQPLIGQGANEQYFGPGTRLTVT.

In its sample, this clonotype was seen a few times. V is TRBV6-1 and J is TRBJ2-6; D is unclear. CDR1 is MNHNS and CDR2 is SASEGT in the germline V gene. Trimming cost V 7 bases and J 0 bases, with 13 bases left between them. This CDR3 has 16 amino acids. CDR3 bases: TGTGCCAGCACTATTTTATCCCGCTCTGGGGCCAACGTCCTGACTTTC. It specifies CASTILSRSGANVLTF.

The chain joins TRBV20-1 to TRBJ2-3; D is unresolved. CDR1 and CDR2 from the germline V gene are DFQATT and SNEGSKA (reference sequence). The V and J ends lost 7 bases and 6 bases respectively, with 17 bases between them. CDR3 length: 13 amino acids. CDR3 sequence reads: CSGGGALSDTQYF. Written as DNA, the CDR3 is TGCAGTGGTGGCGGTGCTTTATCGGATACGCAGTATTTT.

This clonotype showed up just a few times. J is TRBJ2-1 and V is TRBV9; 8 bases align to TRBD2. The CDR3 totals 17 residues. Trimming at V came to 0 bases and at J to 3 bases, leaving 8 bases not matched to a gene. Germline assignment: CDR1 SGDLS and CDR2 YYNGEE. The CDR3 DNA is TGTGCCAGCAGCGTAGGAGGGCTAGCGGGCCTCTACAATGAGCAGTTCTTC. Amino acid sequence: CASSVGGLAGLYNEQFF.

The chain combines TRBV27 with TRBJ2-7; D ambiguous. The CDR3 spans 16 residues. V lost 0 bases, J lost 5 bases, and 17 bases lay in between. Germline V CDR1 and CDR2: MNHEY, SMNVEV (reference sequence). The CDR3 DNA reads as TGTGCCAGCAGTTTATCGAGACCGTTCGGTAACAACGAGCAGTACTTC. This gives the protein CASSLSRPFGNNEQYF.

The chain recombines TRBV6-1 with TRBJ2-5; tentatively, D is TRBD1 (6 bases). Germline CDR1 is MNHNS and CDR2 is SASEGT. V was pared by 3 bases and J by 3 bases, with 11 bases between. The CDR3 is 14 residues long. CDR3 protein: CASSEGPGEETQYF. DNA for the CDR3: TGTGCCAGCAGTGAGGGCCCAGGGGAAGAGACCCAGTACTTC.

There are a few counts of this clonotype. This chain links TRBV12-3 or TRBV12-4 with TRBJ2-3; D remains ambiguous. The V end lost 4 bases, the J end lost 2 bases, and 13 bases lay between the germline ends. This CDR3 comprises 15 residues. CDR3 sequence (DNA): TGTGCCAGCAGTTCCCCCGGATCCCTCACAGATACGCAGTATTTT. Translation: CASSSPGSLTDTQYF.

This clonotype came up a few times. The rearrangement joins TRBV7-9 to TRBJ2-7, with no clear D. CDR3 length equals 13 residues. V was shortened by 3 bases and J by 3 bases, with 9 bases between the two germline ends. Germline CDR1 reads SEHNR; CDR2 reads FQNEAQ (reference sequence). The CDR3 loop is CASSFSPGYEQYF. CDR3 bases: TGTGCCAGCAGCTTCAGCCCCGGCTACGAGCAGTACTTC. Full variable domain (remainder filled in from reference TRBV7-9 and TRBJ2-7): DTGVSQNPRHKITKRGQNVTFRCDPISEHNRLYWYRQTLGQGPEFLTYFQNEAQLEKSRLLSDRFSAERPKGSFSTLEIQRTEQGDSAMYLCASSFSPGYEQYFGPGTRLTVT.

The chain has TRBV20-1 and TRBJ2-3; D remains unclear. The germline gives CDR1 DFQATT, CDR2 SNEGSKA (reference sequence). The V gene lost 6 bases and the J gene lost 3 bases, with 19 bases spanning the gap. This CDR3 is built from 15 residues. The DNA for the CDR3 is TGCAGTGCGCAGACCTGGGGTCCGGCGACAGATACGCAGTATTTT. This gives the protein CSAQTWGPATDTQYF.

The chain uses TRBV5-1 and TRBJ2-5; D possibly uses TRBD1 or TRBD2 (5 bases each). Trimming pared 5 bases from V and 4 bases from J, leaving 21 bases between. Germline-derived CDR1 and CDR2 are SGHRS and YFSETQ. The CDR3 has 16 amino acids. This chain's CDR3 is CASSFVHSRGAETQYF. In nucleotides, the CDR3 is TGCGCCAGCAGTTTCGTCCACAGCCGAGGGGCAGAGACCCAGTACTTC. The full variable domain, rest sourced from reference TRBV5-1 and TRBJ2-5, is KAGVTQTPRYLIKTRGQQVTLSCSPISGHRSVSWYQQTPGQGLQFLFEYFSETQRNKGNFPGRFSGRQFSNSRSEMNVSTLELGDSALYLCASSFVHSRGAETQYFGPGTRLLVL.

Concerning this clonotype: Being one base from a much bigger clone, this may be a read error. The V gene is TRBV6-4, the J gene TRBJ2-6, with 7 bases that match TRBD1. Looked up from germline, CDR1 is MRHNA and CDR2 is SNTAGT. This CDR3 region has 16 residues. DNA of the CDR3: TGTGCCAGCAGTCGGGACAGCAAATCTGGGGCCAACGTCCCGACTTTC. It translates to CASSRDSKSGANVPTF.

The chain couples TRBV12-3 or TRBV12-4 to TRBJ1-5, with TRBD1 matching 7 bases. V shed 7 bases and J 1 base; nucleotides not matched to a gene: 4. The CDR3 length is 14 residues. CDR3 protein: CASTRDSSNQPQHF. The DNA of the CDR3 is TGTGCCAGCACCCGGGACAGCAGCAATCAGCCCCAGCATTTT.

The J gene is TRBJ1-4, the V gene TRBV4-1; 9 nucleotides agree with TRBD1. From germline, CDR1 is MGHRA and CDR2 YSYEKL. With V trimmed by 3 bases and J by 7 bases, 6 bases remained unmatched. The CDR3 length is 15 residues. The CDR3 bases are TGCGCCAGCAGCCAGGACAGGGGTGGGAGTGAAAAACTGTTTTTT. It translates to CASSQDRGGSEKLFF.

The chain recombines TRBV7-6 with TRBJ2-5; 7 bases are shared with TRBD1. V gave up 5 bases and J gave up 4 bases; unmatched junction bases: 7. CDR1 and CDR2 from the germline V gene are SGHVS and FNYEAQ. This CDR3 region has 14 residues. The CDR3 DNA follows: TGTGCCAGCAGCCACGGGACAGACGGAGAGACCCAGTACTTC. Encoded protein: CASSHGTDGETQYF.

J is TRBJ1-4 and V is TRBV12-3 or TRBV12-4, with D possibly TRBD1 on 5 matching bases. CDR3 size: 16 residues. V shed 6 bases and J shed 5 bases, with 19 bases lying between them. The CDR3 loop reads CASSKGLRTLNEKLFF. The CDR3 bases are TGTGCCAGCAGCAAAGGACTCCGGACATTGAATGAAAAACTGTTTTTT.

CDR3 sequence: CAISERTLTYNEQFF. CDR3 DNA: TGTGCCATCAGTGAACGGACCTTAACCTACAATGAGCAGTTCTTC. This sequence joins TRBV10-3 and TRBJ2-1; D is ambiguous. Trimming shortened V by 3 bases and J by 2 bases, and 11 bases separated the two germline ends. CDR1 ENHRY and CDR2 SYGVKD come from the germline V gene. The CDR3 has 15 amino acids.

This clonotype was observed a handful of times. The CDR3 protein is CASSLNPIRGPRETQYF. The CDR3 DNA reads TGTGCCAGCAGCCTTAACCCTATACGGGGGCCCCGGGAGACCCAGTACTTC. V is TRBV27 and J is TRBJ2-5; the D call may be TRBD1 or TRBD2 (6 bases each). V lost 6 bases and J 5 bases, leaving 25 bases between the germline ends. CDR3 length: 17 amino acids. CDR1 and CDR2 from the germline V gene are MNHEY and SMNVEV (reference sequence).